This T cell receptor beta chain was profiled in a study of T cell repertoires in cytomegalovirus infection. At the level of the study: CMV infection and matching HLA type were both indicated by public TCR beta signatures. Study-wide results and limits: Dominating the ex vivo response were TCR beta clonotypes that were CMV-specific and HLA-C-restricted.

TCRdb itself ran the reads through MiXCR, one entry per CDR3 protein. The sample includes 200,000 to 250,000 distinct CDR3 sequences, approximately 38% of them seen just once. On this clonotype: Its cognate antigen is unknown.

Looked up from germline, CDR1 is MNHEY and CDR2 is SVGAGI. This CDR3 has 13 amino acids. The V gene lost 6 bases and the J gene lost 4 bases, with 12 bases spanning the gap. The sequencing here drew on CD8+ T cells from cultured PBMCs, taken from culture after CMV antigen stimulation. The receptor was derived from a human donor in good health (CMV status not recorded). Some clones in this sample may be carry-over from other donors' samples. The J gene is TRBJ1-1, the V gene TRBV6-5, with D perhaps matching TRBD1 (5 bases). The CDR3 nucleotides read TGTGCCAGCAGCCCCCCAGGGACCACTGAAGCTTTCTTT. This encodes CASSPPGTTEAFF.